The 5 T cell receptor beta chains listed next were all sequenced from one sample in a study of cytomegalovirus exposure and HLA in healthy donors. The PCR made use of 60 Vbeta and 13 Jbeta primers. The assay was immunoSEQ multiplex PCR, and TCRdb's table has in-frame clones only and misses some. The data contain 150,000 to 200,000 clones, 70% to 75% of them seen just once; the ten biggest clones take up approximately 4.6%. The sequencing sample was made of PBMCs. Receptors were obtained from a young man in good health and CMV-seropositive.

V is TRBV4-2 and J is TRBJ1-4; D may be TRBD1 (5 bases). The germline gives CDR1 LGHNA, CDR2 YNFKEQ. V was shortened by 0 bases and J by 10 bases, with 15 bases between the two germline ends. The CDR3 has 15 residues. Written as DNA, the CDR3 is TGTGCCAGCAGCCAAGAGAGAGGGGAGGAGGTAAAACTGTTTTTT. Translating gives CASSQERGEEVKLFF.

The rearrangement joins TRBV7-8 to TRBJ2-7; TRBD2 agrees at 9 bases. V trimming: 4 bases; J trimming: 2 bases; junction bases outside the gene matches: 6. The V gene's germline CDR1 is SGHVS and CDR2 FQNEAQ. The CDR3 covers 15 residues. CDR3 loop: CASSSPSGDTYEQYV. Written as DNA, the CDR3 is TGTGCCAGCAGCTCCCCTAGCGGGGATACCTACGAGCAGTACGTC.

The chain couples TRBV4-1 to TRBJ1-6, with 7 bases fitting TRBD1. Germline V gene data show CDR1 as MGHRA and CDR2 as YSYEKL. J lost 1 base, V lost 4 bases, and 10 bases had no gene match. This CDR3 has 18 residues. CDR3 nucleotides: TGCGCCAGCAGCCCTGGGACAGTCGGGATATCCTATAATTCACCCCTCCACTTT. The encoded protein is CASSPGTVGISYNSPLHF.

This clone was picked up a small number of times. The rearrangement links TRBV6-1 to TRBJ1-1, with TRBD1 matching 8 bases. Germline assignment: CDR1 MNHNS and CDR2 SASEGT. V lost 9 bases and J lost 6; bases outside the gene matches: 12. This CDR3 contains 14 residues. CDR3 sequence: CASEPLGTGAEAFF. The CDR3 DNA reads TGTGCCAGTGAGCCACTCGGGACAGGAGCTGAAGCTTTCTTT.

This CDR3 reads CAWSVGTSGYNEQFF. The CDR3, as DNA: TGTGCCTGGAGTGTAGGGACTAGCGGCTACAATGAGCAGTTCTTC. The J gene is TRBJ2-1, the V gene TRBV30; 11 bases line up with TRBD2. CDR3 length: 15 residues. Germline lookup yields CDR1 GTSNPN and CDR2 SVGIG (reference sequence). V shed 0 bases, J shed 3 bases, and the junction held 1 base outside the gene matches.